What follows are 24 T cell receptor beta chains derived from one specimen sequenced in a study of T-cell memory formation after mild COVID-19. MiXCR, run by TCRdb on the 5' RACE reads, gives a single entry per CDR3 protein. The profile shows approximately 260,000 distinct CDR3 sequences, about 16% of them singletons. The sample comprised PBMCs or a T cell subset sorted from them (not recorded which). These TCRs come from a man between 18 and 35 years old who had mild COVID-19 (a few samples of this study predate the infection). Cell type and time point are not known.

This clonotype was counted a few times. The chain is built from TRBV29-1 and TRBJ2-3, with TRBD1 matching over 7 bases. This CDR3 is 13 amino acids long. V shed 5 bases and J 4 bases; nucleotides not matched to a gene: 6. CDR1 is SQVTM, CDR2 ANQGSEA, per germline. The CDR3 DNA reads as TGCAGCGTTAAGAAGGGGGCTGCAGATACGCAGTATTTT. It codes for CSVKKGAADTQYF.

This clonotype was counted only a few times. This chain links TRBV11-2 with TRBJ2-3; 7 nucleotides match TRBD2. The CDR3 has 14 amino acids. Germline V lookup: CDR1 SGHAT, CDR2 FQNNGV. V lost 7 bases to trimming and J lost 3 bases; unmatched junction nucleotides: 7. In DNA form, the CDR3 reads TGTGCCAGCATGGACGGGGGGTGGACAGATACGCAGTATTTT. This sequence encodes CASMDGGWTDTQYF.

The chain recombines TRBV5-5 with TRBJ1-5; no definite D call. The germline V gene encodes CDR1 SGHKS and CDR2 YYEKEE (reference sequence). Trimming pared 2 bases from V and 6 bases from J, leaving 18 bases between. This CDR3 has 16 residues. The CDR3 region is CASSFTIGRPRQPQHF. The CDR3, as DNA: TGTGCCAGCAGCTTTACTATCGGGAGGCCACGTCAGCCCCAGCATTTT. Full variable domain (outside the CDR3, taken from reference TRBV5-5 and TRBJ1-5): DAGVTQSPTHLIKTRGQQVTLRCSPISGHKSVSWYQQVLGQGPQFIFQYYEKEERGRGNFPDRFSARQFPNYSSELNVNALLLGDSALYLCASSFTIGRPRQPQHFGDGTRLSIL.

This clonotype was counted a few times. The chain has TRBV5-1 and TRBJ2-5; TRBD2 matches at 11 bases. Germline V gene lookup returns CDR1 SGHRS and CDR2 YFSETQ. Trimming took 5 bases from V and 3 from J; bases not matched to a gene: 3. CDR3 size: 14 residues. The CDR3: CASRQGLAEETQYF. The CDR3 nucleotides read TGCGCCAGCAGGCAGGGACTAGCGGAAGAGACCCAGTACTTC.

This clonotype was seen a handful of times. V and J are TRBV4-3 and TRBJ1-6; D uncertain. V dropped 0 bases and J dropped 12 bases, with 9 bases sitting between them. The CDR3 has 13 amino acids. Germline loops: CDR1 LGHNA, CDR2 YSLEER. CDR3 DNA sequence: TGCGCCAGCAGCCAAGATACGGTCCGACCCCTCCACTTT. Its protein is CASSQDTVRPLHF.

The count of this clonotype is one. This chain joins TRBV24-1 and TRBJ2-2, with 7 bases that match TRBD1. The germline V gene encodes CDR1 KGHDR and CDR2 SFDVKD. The V and J ends lost 3 bases and 6 bases, in that order; junction bases with no gene match: 3. The CDR3 totals 14 residues. The CDR3: CATSDPQGAGELFF. The CDR3 DNA is TGTGCCACCAGTGATCCGCAGGGGGCCGGGGAGCTGTTTTTT.

Only a few counts were recorded for this clonotype. V and J are TRBV5-1 and TRBJ2-1, with a tentative D call TRBD2 (7 bases). Trimming left V 2 bases short and J 12 bases short, with 21 bases between. The CDR3 runs 15 residues. Per germline, CDR1 SGHRS and CDR2 YFSETQ. In DNA form, the CDR3 reads TGCGCCAGCAGCTTCGGACAGACTAGCCCTGCTAGGCAGTTCTTC. This gives the protein CASSFGQTSPARQFF.

The chain links TRBV6-6 to TRBJ2-5; 11 nucleotides line up with TRBD2. This CDR3 is 14 amino acids long. V lost 8 bases, J lost 6 bases, and 8 bases stayed unmatched. Germline CDR1 MNHNY, CDR2 SVGAGI (reference sequence). In DNA form, the CDR3 reads TGTGCCAGCGCGACTAGCGGGGTTTTAAAGACCCAGTACTTC. Translation gives CASATSGVLKTQYF.

The gene calls are TRBV28 and TRBJ2-1; D not resolved. Trimming pared 4 bases from V and 0 bases from J, leaving 13 bases between. The CDR3 loop spans 16 amino acids. Germline CDR1 reads MDHEN; CDR2 reads SYDVKM. CDR3 amino acids: CASSSLVAGSYNEQFF. The CDR3 DNA sequence: TGTGCCAGCAGTTCCTTAGTGGCCGGCTCCTACAATGAGCAGTTCTTC.

This clonotype was counted between two and nine times. The genes are TRBV7-2 and TRBJ1-6; D is ambiguous. V lost 1 base, J lost 10 bases, and 5 bases lay in between. This CDR3 is 12 amino acids long. Germline V CDR1 and CDR2: SGHTA, FQGNSA. CDR3 protein: CASSLERSPLHF. Written as DNA, the CDR3 is TGTGCCAGCAGCTTAGAAAGGTCACCCCTCCACTTT.

The rearrangement links TRBV20-1 to TRBJ1-2, with D possibly being TRBD1 (5 bases). Trimming stripped 8 bases from V and 3 bases from J, with 22 bases between. The CDR3 sequence is 15 residues long. Germline V lookup: CDR1 DFQATT, CDR2 SNEGSKA (reference sequence). CDR3 in DNA: TGCAGTCCGGGACGATCGGGGCGAGGTGACTATGGCTACACCTTC. Its translation: CSPGRSGRGDYGYTF.

For the CDR3, the DNA is TGTGCCAGCAGTTACGAGGGACAGGCTATAAGCAATGAGCAGTTCTTC. This sequence encodes CASSYEGQAISNEQFF. J is TRBJ2-1 and V is TRBV6-6; 8 bases agree with TRBD1. V shed 2 bases, J shed 6 bases, and the junction held 9 bases outside the gene matches. Germline V gene lookup returns CDR1 MNHNY and CDR2 SVGAGI (reference sequence). This CDR3 has 16 amino acids.

The chain is built from TRBV7-9 and TRBJ1-1, with D possibly matching TRBD1 (6 bases). Looked up from germline, CDR1 is SEHNR and CDR2 is FQNEAQ (reference sequence). The CDR3 is made up of 16 amino acids. V was cut by 1 base and J by 3 bases, with 15 bases left in between. CDR3 in amino acids: CASSLGDGGPDTEAFF. The DNA of the CDR3 is TGTGCCAGCAGCTTAGGGGATGGGGGGCCGGACACTGAAGCTTTCTTT.

V is TRBV2 and J is TRBJ1-1; no reliable D call. The CDR3 loop spans 12 amino acids. The germline gives CDR1 SNHLY, CDR2 FYNNEI. Trimming stripped 3 bases from V and 2 bases from J, with 4 bases between. The chain's CDR3 is CASSDPNTEAFF. In DNA, the CDR3 is TGTGCCAGCAGTGACCCCAACACTGAAGCTTTCTTT.

This clonotype was found many times. J is TRBJ2-1 and V is TRBV7-2; the D gene is possibly TRBD2 (5 bases). CDR1 and CDR2 (germline): SGHTA, FQGNSA. This CDR3 region has 11 residues. V lost 4 bases to trimming and J lost 10 bases, with 8 bases between them. CDR3 nucleotides: TGTGCCAGCAGCTCTAGCCGGGAGCAGTTCTTC. Residues: CASSSSREQFF.

The sample holds a few counts of this clonotype. The V call is TRBV6-2 or TRBV6-3, the J call TRBJ2-5; D is uncertain. Trimming took 6 bases from V and 4 from J, leaving 9 bases between them. The CDR3 spans 12 residues. Looked up from germline, CDR1 is MNHEY and CDR2 is SVGEGT. The CDR3 is CASSGSRETQYF. The CDR3 DNA reads as TGTGCCAGCAGCGGGTCCAGAGAGACCCAGTACTTC.

This clonotype was seen a few times. The chain employs TRBV6-2 or TRBV6-3 and TRBJ2-1, with D unclear. CDR1 and CDR2 from the germline V gene are MNHEY and SVGEGT. This CDR3 is 16 amino acids long. The V and J ends lost 2 bases and 0 bases respectively, with 11 bases between them. CDR3 loop: CASSYRQKSSYNEQFF. CDR3 nucleotides: TGTGCCAGCAGTTACCGGCAGAAGAGCTCCTACAATGAGCAGTTCTTC.

The chain carries TRBV12-3 or TRBV12-4 and TRBJ1-5, with 9 positions matching TRBD1. The CDR3 has 14 amino acids. Unmatched junction bases numbered 4, after V lost 6 bases and J lost 4 bases. CDR3 amino acids: CASSWTGENQPQHF. Here the CDR3 DNA reads TGTGCCAGCAGCTGGACAGGGGAGAATCAGCCCCAGCATTTT.

The chain links TRBV29-1 to TRBJ2-1; D not certain. Germline values: CDR1 SQVTM, CDR2 ANQGSEA. V gave up 2 bases and J gave up 6 bases, with 8 bases separating them. The CDR3 contains 12 residues. The CDR3 nucleotides are TGCAGCGTTGAAACTGGGGTCAATGAGCAGTTCTTC. Encoded protein: CSVETGVNEQFF.

In this sample, this clonotype turned up many times. The rearrangement uses TRBV12-3 or TRBV12-4 and TRBJ2-1; TRBD1 aligns across 9 bases. Losses at the gene ends were 8 bases for V and 2 bases for J; bases not matched to a gene: 7. The CDR3 totals 15 residues. DNA of the CDR3: TGTGCCAGCGCACATTGGGACAGGGCCTACAATGAGCAGTTCTTC. As protein: CASAHWDRAYNEQFF.

This clonotype turned up a few times. The chain employs TRBV9 and TRBJ2-5; 7 nucleotides align to TRBD2. The length of the CDR3 is 16 residues. Per the germline V gene, CDR1 is SGDLS and CDR2 is YYNGEE. After removal of 0 bases from V and 2 bases from J, the junction contained 7 bases not matched to a gene. Here the CDR3 DNA reads TGTGCCAGCAGCGTAGCGGGGGGACTACCTCAAGAGACCCAGTACTTC. Protein sequence: CASSVAGGLPQETQYF.

This clonotype occurred a few times. The chain links TRBV11-2 to TRBJ2-1; 8 nucleotides agree with TRBD2. This CDR3 has 15 amino acids. Germline V gene data show CDR1 as SGHAT and CDR2 as FQNNGV. Trimming took 3 bases from V and 8 from J; bases not matched to a gene: 9. The CDR3 DNA reads as TGTGCCAGCAGCTTCCGGGACCGGGGGGGCGATGAGCAGTTCTTC. This encodes CASSFRDRGGDEQFF. The full variable domain, completed using reference TRBV11-2 and TRBJ2-1, is EAGVAQSPRYKIIEKRQSVAFWCNPISGHATLYWYQQILGQGPKLLIQFQNNGVVDDSQLPKDRFSAERLKGVDSTLKIQPAKLEDSAVYLCASSFRDRGGDEQFFGPGTRLTVL.

This clonotype was recorded at least ten times. The chain employs TRBV7-2 and TRBJ1-6; D uncertain. CDR3 length: 13 amino acids. The V and J ends lost 2 bases and 11 bases respectively, with 10 bases between them. The V gene's germline CDR1 is SGHTA and CDR2 FQGNSA. The CDR3 sequence: CASSLTTAPPLHF. CDR3 DNA sequence: TGTGCCAGCAGCTTAACAACCGCCCCACCCCTCCACTTT.

This clonotype occurred a few times. The chain carries TRBV10-3 and TRBJ2-5, with 12 nucleotides matching TRBD2. Unmatched junction bases numbered 4, after V lost 6 bases and J lost 5 bases. CDR3 length: 14 residues. Germline CDR1 is ENHRY and CDR2 is SYGVKD. CDR3 protein: CAIRSSGGDETQYF. The CDR3 nucleotides read TGTGCCATCAGATCTAGCGGGGGGGACGAGACCCAGTACTTC.